The rows below give T cell receptor beta chains drawn from one sample of a study of early T cells in non-severe SARS-CoV-2 infection. One entry per CDR3 protein, called by TCRdb with MiXCR from the 5' RACE reads. The sample lists some 57,000 distinct CDR3 sequences, 10% to 15% occurring once. The sample consisted of whole blood. These receptor sequences come from an adult who was a healthcare worker with PCR-confirmed SARS-CoV-2 infection or an uninfected control (not recorded which). Each CDR3 is given with its conserved first and last residue. A D gene is named only where the DNA matches it firmly. A clone size is listed for some rows: how often the clone was seen (once, few, many), or a class if it is expanded.

>TRBJ2-1|few|TRBV4-1|-
CASSQAGRRDEQFF
TGCGCCAGCAGCCAGGCTGGGAGACGCGATGAGCAGTTCTTC
>TRBJ1-5|many|TRBV3-1|-
CASSQGYNQPQHF
TGTGCCAGCAGCCAGGGATACAATCAGCCCCAGCATTTT
>TRBJ2-7|few|TRBV5-6|-
CASSLEDPNYEQYF
TGTGCCAGCAGCTTGGAGGATCCTAACTACGAGCAGTACTTC
>TRBJ2-1|-|TRBV4-1|TRBD1
CATRDSLRQPPYNEQFF
TGCGCCACCAGGGACAGTCTTAGGCAACCTCCCTACAATGAGCAGTTCTTC
>TRBJ1-1|-|TRBV6-5|-
CASSYSGAMNTEAFF
TGTGCCAGCAGTTACTCAGGGGCCATGAACACTGAAGCTTTCTTT
>TRBJ1-1|few|TRBV10-2|-
CASSDLTRLGTEAFF
TGCGCCAGCAGTGACCTTACGCGTCTGGGCACTGAAGCTTTCTTT
>TRBJ2-1|few|TRBV6-5|TRBD2
CASRLNSGTSYNEQFF
TGTGCCAGCAGGCTTAATAGCGGGACGTCCTACAATGAGCAGTTCTTC
>TRBJ1-5|-|TRBV6-2/TRBV6-3|TRBD1
CASSYDGQGTNQPQHF
TGTGCCAGCAGTTACGATGGACAGGGGACCAATCAGCCCCAGCATTTT
>TRBJ1-1|many|TRBV6-1|TRBD1
CASSGGQPNTEAFF
TGTGCCAGCAGCGGGGGACAGCCGAACACTGAAGCTTTCTTT
>TRBJ1-1|few|TRBV28|-
CASSPGVLTEAFF
TGTGCCAGCAGTCCAGGGGTTCTGACTGAAGCTTTCTTT
>TRBJ1-6|-|TRBV5-5|-
CASSLVGEDSPLHF
TGTGCCAGCAGCTTGGTGGGGGAGGACTCACCCCTCCACTTT
>TRBJ1-5|many|TRBV19|-
CASSIQEGQPQHF
TGTGCCAGTAGTATCCAGGAGGGGCAGCCCCAGCATTTT
>TRBJ2-5|many|TRBV24-1|-
CATSDFGQGRETQYF
TGTGCCACCAGTGATTTCGGCCAGGGACGAGAGACCCAGTACTTC
>TRBJ2-1|few|TRBV12-3/TRBV12-4|-
CASSHAIGQFF
TGTGCCAGCAGCCACGCTATCGGGCAGTTCTTC
>TRBJ2-7|many|TRBV18|-
CASSKNRDEQYF
TGTGCCAGCTCCAAAAACAGGGACGAGCAGTACTTC
>TRBJ1-1|many|TRBV6-6|-
CASSYGAFF
TGTGCCAGCAGTTACGGAGCTTTCTTT
>TRBJ2-2|many|TRBV27|TRBD2
CASTPGTNLRPGELFF
TGTGCCAGCACCCCCGGGACTAACTTACGTCCCGGGGAGCTGTTTTTT
>TRBJ2-1|-|TRBV5-1|-
CASSSSQEQFF
TGCGCCAGCAGCTCGAGCCAGGAGCAGTTCTTC
>TRBJ2-4|-|TRBV9|-
CASSETGAKNIQYF
TGTGCCAGCAGCGAGACGGGTGCCAAAAACATTCAGTACTTC
>TRBJ2-1|many|TRBV11-2|TRBD2
CASSPLGREGLNEQFF
TGTGCCAGCAGTCCACTAGGGCGGGAGGGCCTAAATGAGCAGTTCTTC
>TRBJ2-5|few|TRBV7-9|-
CATRGSEETQYF
TGTGCCACCAGGGGATCCGAAGAGACCCAGTACTTC
>TRBJ2-1|-|TRBV2|TRBD1
CATQTGLSSYNEQFF
TGTGCCACCCAGACAGGGTTAAGCTCCTACAATGAGCAGTTCTTC
>TRBJ2-2|few|TRBV30|-
CALDMGGELFF
TGTGCCTTAGACATGGGCGGGGAGCTGTTTTTT
>TRBJ2-7|few|TRBV28|TRBD1
CASSPGQAQTYEQYF
TGTGCCAGCAGCCCCGGACAGGCGCAAACCTACGAGCAGTACTTC
>TRBJ2-7|-|TRBV6-2/TRBV6-3|TRBD1
CASSSTGYEQYF
TGTGCCAGCAGTTCGACAGGGTACGAGCAGTACTTC
>TRBJ1-2|medium-sized|TRBV30|-
CAWSVVGGSYTF
TGTGCCTGGAGTGTAGTTGGGGGAAGCTACACCTTC
>TRBJ2-5|-|TRBV12-3/TRBV12-4|-
CASSLEVGSWTQYF
TGTGCCAGCAGTTTAGAAGTCGGCAGTTGGACCCAGTACTTC
>TRBJ1-2|few|TRBV7-2|-
CASSLRTVKGYTF
TGTGCCAGCAGCTTACGGACAGTTAAAGGGTACACCTTC
>TRBJ2-1|few|TRBV7-9|-
CASSLAGGQGNEQFF
TGTGCCAGCAGCTTAGCGGGGGGCCAAGGCAATGAGCAGTTCTTC
>TRBJ2-1|medium-sized|TRBV29-1|TRBD2
CSVAGTSGTYNEQFF
TGCAGCGTGGCTGGGACTAGCGGGACTTACAATGAGCAGTTCTTC
>TRBJ2-3|few|TRBV20-1|TRBD1
CSASSTGTGTDTQYF
TGCAGTGCTAGCTCAACCGGGACAGGGACAGATACGCAGTATTTT
>TRBJ2-7|few|TRBV11-2|-
CASSMTEYEQYF
TGTGCCAGCAGCATGACGGAGTACGAGCAGTACTTC
>TRBJ2-7|-|TRBV12-3/TRBV12-4|TRBD1
CASARDRGSYEQYF
TGTGCCAGCGCTCGGGACAGGGGCTCCTACGAGCAGTACTTC
>TRBJ2-1|many|TRBV7-9|-
CASSRQGHEQFF
TGTGCCAGCAGTCGTCAGGGCCATGAGCAGTTCTTC
>TRBJ2-5|-|TRBV28|-
CASSLRASETQYF
TGTGCCAGCAGTTTAAGGGCTTCAGAGACCCAGTACTTC
>TRBJ1-2|-|TRBV9|-
CASWGHYYGYTF
TGTGCCAGCTGGGGACATTACTATGGCTACACCTTC
>TRBJ1-1|few|TRBV18|-
CASSYRGQGTEAFF
TGTGCCAGCTCCTACCGGGGGCAGGGTACTGAAGCTTTCTTT
>TRBJ1-1|-|TRBV7-2|TRBD1
CASSQQGMNTEAFF
TGTGCCAGCAGCCAACAGGGGATGAACACTGAAGCTTTCTTT
>TRBJ2-2|-|TRBV11-2|-
CASSLDLRQRNTGELFF
TGTGCCAGCAGCTTAGATCTAAGACAGAGGAACACCGGGGAGCTGTTTTTT
>TRBJ1-1|few|TRBV6-6|-
CASSYLGDNTEAFF
TGTGCCAGCAGTTACCTGGGAGATAACACTGAAGCTTTCTTT
>TRBJ1-2|-|TRBV5-1|-
CASSLEQDRRNGYTF
TGCGCCAGCAGCTTGGAACAAGATCGGAGGAATGGCTACACCTTC